Listed below are T cell receptor beta chains from one sample, sequenced in a study of CD4 and CD8 cells across lung adenocarcinoma regions. TCRdb reanalysed the PCR reads using MiXCR and keeps one entry per CDR3 protein. Among about 19,000 distinct CDR3 sequences, approximately 50% were seen once, and the ten largest hold around a third. Specimen: CD8+ T cells from the margin of a lung tumor. These receptors all come from a male donor with lung adenocarcinoma. The CD4 and CD8 labels of this study may be unreliable. CDR3s include the opening cysteine and the closing phenylalanine or tryptophan. A D gene is named only where the DNA matches it firmly. Clone size appears in some rows only: once, few, many, or a class for an expanded clone.

v_gene: TRBV6-5
d_gene: -
j_gene: TRBJ2-3
abundance: few
CDR3aa: CASSYSRAMATDTQYF
CDR3nt: TGTGCCAGCAGTTACTCTCGGGCCATGGCCACAGATACGCAGTATTTT

v_gene: TRBV27
d_gene: -
j_gene: TRBJ2-3
abundance: medium-sized
CDR3aa: CASKPSVGVRYTQYF
CDR3nt: TGTGCCAGCAAACCTAGCGTTGGAGTTAGGTATACGCAGTATTTT

v_gene: TRBV19
d_gene: TRBD2
j_gene: TRBJ2-1
abundance: -
CDR3aa: CASIPSGSSYNEQFF
CDR3nt: TGTGCCAGTATCCCTAGCGGGAGCTCCTACAATGAGCAGTTCTTC

v_gene: TRBV6-1
d_gene: -
j_gene: TRBJ2-1
abundance: once
CDR3aa: CASSPDPPSTYNEQFF
CDR3nt: TGTGCCAGCAGTCCAGACCCGCCTAGCACCTACAATGAGCAGTTCTTC

v_gene: TRBV6-1
d_gene: TRBD1
j_gene: TRBJ2-7
abundance: few
CDR3aa: CASSETDRVYEQYF
CDR3nt: TGTGCCAGCAGTGAAACGGACAGGGTTTACGAGCAGTACTTC

v_gene: TRBV27
d_gene: -
j_gene: TRBJ2-7
abundance: -
CDR3aa: CASSLSYSSYEQYF
CDR3nt: TGTGCCAGCAGTTTATCGTACAGCTCCTACGAGCAGTACTTC

v_gene: TRBV6-1
d_gene: -
j_gene: TRBJ1-1
abundance: -
CDR3aa: CASRGRNEAFF
CDR3nt: TGTGCCAGCAGGGGAAGGAACGAAGCTTTCTTT

v_gene: TRBV6-1
d_gene: TRBD2
j_gene: TRBJ2-5
abundance: -
CDR3aa: CASTTKRGTSGFNEQYF
CDR3nt: TGTGCCAGCACAACCAAGCGCGGGACTAGCGGGTTTAATGAGCAGTACTTC

v_gene: TRBV6-1
d_gene: -
j_gene: TRBJ2-7
abundance: -
CDR3aa: CASSVPDEQYF
CDR3nt: TGTGCCAGCAGTGTTCCGGACGAGCAGTACTTC

v_gene: TRBV7-2
d_gene: -
j_gene: TRBJ1-2
abundance: -
CDR3aa: CASSPRVQGGNGYTF
CDR3nt: TGTGCCAGCAGCCCGCGAGTACAGGGTGGGAATGGCTACACCTTC

v_gene: TRBV27
d_gene: -
j_gene: TRBJ2-1
abundance: -
CDR3aa: CASSQTGRGNEQFF
CDR3nt: TGTGCCAGCAGTCAGACAGGGAGGGGGAATGAGCAGTTCTTC

v_gene: TRBV6-1
d_gene: TRBD2
j_gene: TRBJ2-1
abundance: -
CDR3aa: CASGESSGSYNEQFF
CDR3nt: TGTGCCAGCGGGGAGTCTAGCGGGTCCTACAATGAGCAGTTCTTC

v_gene: TRBV6-1
d_gene: -
j_gene: TRBJ2-5
abundance: -
CDR3aa: CASSEGRGGRDQETQYF
CDR3nt: TGTGCCAGCAGTGAGGGGCGCGGGGGCCGTGACCAAGAGACCCAGTACTTC

v_gene: TRBV7-6
d_gene: -
j_gene: TRBJ1-1
abundance: few
CDR3aa: CASSLVGGSQSNTEAFF
CDR3nt: TGTGCCAGCAGCTTAGTGGGGGGATCTCAATCGAACACTGAAGCTTTCTTT

v_gene: TRBV6-1
d_gene: -
j_gene: TRBJ2-2
abundance: -
CDR3aa: CASSGRPDGTETLFF
CDR3nt: TGTGCCAGCAGCGGACGGCCGGATGGGACCGAGACGCTGTTTTTT

v_gene: TRBV4-1
d_gene: -
j_gene: TRBJ2-3
abundance: many
CDR3aa: CASSQVGTRNTQYF
CDR3nt: TGCGCCAGCAGCCAAGTTGGGACGAGGAATACGCAGTATTTT

v_gene: TRBV6-1
d_gene: -
j_gene: TRBJ2-4
abundance: once
CDR3aa: CASTGAGTGVRDTQYF
CDR3nt: TGTGCCAGCACGGGAGCCGGGACCGGGGTCCGGGATACCCAGTATTTC

v_gene: TRBV4-1
d_gene: TRBD1
j_gene: TRBJ2-7
abundance: few
CDR3aa: CASSRVATGDEQYF
CDR3nt: TGCGCCAGCAGCCGCGTTGCAACAGGGGACGAGCAGTACTTC

v_gene: TRBV11-3
d_gene: -
j_gene: TRBJ1-1
abundance: -
CDR3aa: CASSSGGRWTEAFF
CDR3nt: TGTGCCAGCAGCTCGGGAGGGCGATGGACTGAAGCTTTCTTT

v_gene: TRBV6-1
d_gene: -
j_gene: TRBJ1-2
abundance: few
CDR3aa: CASRSGLDYGYTF
CDR3nt: TGTGCCAGCAGGTCAGGGCTTGACTATGGCTACACCTTC

v_gene: TRBV6-1
d_gene: -
j_gene: TRBJ2-5
abundance: once
CDR3aa: CASRGSGGGDPGTQYF
CDR3nt: TGTGCCAGCAGGGGGTCTGGGGGCGGGGACCCAGGGACCCAGTACTTC

v_gene: TRBV6-1
d_gene: TRBD2
j_gene: TRBJ2-2
abundance: -
CDR3aa: CASSPGGDTGELFF
CDR3nt: TGTGCCAGCAGTCCCGGGGGGGATACCGGGGAGCTGTTTTTT

v_gene: TRBV20-1
d_gene: TRBD2
j_gene: TRBJ2-5
abundance: few
CDR3aa: CSANPGLAGGFKRETQYF
CDR3nt: TGCAGTGCTAACCCGGGGCTAGCGGGAGGGTTTAAGAGAGAGACCCAGTACTTC

v_gene: TRBV12-3/TRBV12-4
d_gene: TRBD2
j_gene: TRBJ2-1
abundance: once
CDR3aa: CASSTPRTSGNNEQFF
CDR3nt: TGTGCCAGCAGTACGCCTCGGACTAGCGGAAACAATGAGCAGTTCTTC

v_gene: TRBV6-5
d_gene: -
j_gene: TRBJ2-7
abundance: many
CDR3aa: CASSYSVATDQQYF
CDR3nt: TGTGCCAGCAGTTACTCGGTGGCTACCGACCAGCAGTACTTC

v_gene: TRBV10-1
d_gene: -
j_gene: TRBJ2-3
abundance: -
CDR3aa: CARGDGGWDTDTQYF
CDR3nt: TGCGCCAGGGGTGACGGGGGCTGGGACACAGATACCCAGTATTTC

v_gene: TRBV10-1
d_gene: -
j_gene: TRBJ1-1
abundance: many
CDR3aa: CASSERTGREAFF
CDR3nt: TGCGCCAGCAGTGAGAGGACGGGCAGGGAAGCTTTCTTT

v_gene: TRBV2
d_gene: -
j_gene: TRBJ1-1
abundance: -
CDR3aa: CASRDHGGGTEAFF
CDR3nt: TGTGCCAGCAGAGACCACGGAGGAGGCACTGAAGCTTTCTTT

v_gene: TRBV6-1
d_gene: -
j_gene: TRBJ2-4
abundance: -
CDR3aa: CAGRGAKNTQYF
CDR3nt: TGTGCCGGCAGGGGAGCCAAAAACACTCAGTATTTC

v_gene: TRBV27
d_gene: -
j_gene: TRBJ2-7
abundance: few
CDR3aa: CASSPGWGAAEQYF
CDR3nt: TGTGCCAGCAGTCCCGGGTGGGGGGCGGCCGAGCAGTACTTC

v_gene: TRBV24-1
d_gene: TRBD2
j_gene: TRBJ2-1
abundance: few
CDR3aa: CATSDLRGGQYNEQFF
CDR3nt: TGTGCCACCAGTGACCTCCGGGGGGGTCAATACAATGAGCAGTTCTTC

v_gene: TRBV27
d_gene: -
j_gene: TRBJ2-3
abundance: -
CDR3aa: CASRVIQGLTDTQYF
CDR3nt: TGTGCCAGCAGAGTCATACAGGGCCTCACAGATACGCAGTATTTT

v_gene: TRBV6-1
d_gene: -
j_gene: TRBJ2-1
abundance: many
CDR3aa: CASRPIGLAPEQFF
CDR3nt: TGTGCCAGCAGACCTATAGGACTTGCCCCCGAGCAGTTCTTC

v_gene: TRBV6-5
d_gene: -
j_gene: TRBJ1-1
abundance: -
CDR3aa: CASSYRGLNTEAFF
CDR3nt: TGTGCCAGCAGTTATCGAGGGCTGAACACTGAAGCTTTCTTT

v_gene: TRBV6-5
d_gene: TRBD2
j_gene: TRBJ2-5
abundance: medium-sized
CDR3aa: CASSYRTSGGRETQYF
CDR3nt: TGTGCCAGCAGTTACCGAACTAGCGGGGGACGGGAGACCCAGTACTTC

v_gene: TRBV28
d_gene: -
j_gene: TRBJ2-3
abundance: -
CDR3aa: CASIFRGSRDTQYF
CDR3nt: TGTGCCAGTATCTTTCGGGGCAGTAGAGATACGCAGTATTTT